These 20 T cell receptor beta chains share one sample of origin, sequenced in a study of PD-1 blockade in classical Hodgkin lymphoma. Sequencing was performed with immunoSEQ multiplex PCR; in TCRdb, only in-frame clones are kept and a portion is missing. The sample comprises around 91,000 clones, around nine tenths of which are singletons, and around 20% rests with the top ten. In every patient, relapse followed autologous stem cell transplantation, while exposure to brentuximab vedotin differed. This specimen was peripheral blood mononuclear cells (PBMCs), taken at baseline. These receptors were collected from a human donor with classical Hodgkin lymphoma.

The gene calls are TRBV19 and TRBJ2-1; D gene ambiguous. Between the trimmed V and J ends, which lost 6 bases and 7 bases, there was a span of 13 bases. Looked up from germline, CDR1 is LNHDA and CDR2 is SQIVND (reference sequence). The CDR3 has 13 residues. The CDR3 reads CASSQTRLNEQFF. In DNA, the CDR3 is TGTGCCAGTAGCCAGACCCGGTTGAATGAGCAGTTCTTC.

The chain employs TRBV7-9 and TRBJ2-7; 9 bases align to TRBD2. J was trimmed by 7 bases and V by 3 bases; bases with no gene match: 7. This CDR3 has 14 residues. Germline CDR1 and CDR2: SEHNR and FQNEAQ (reference sequence). The DNA of the CDR3 is TGTGCCAGCAGCTTCGGACTAGCGTTAGGGGAGCAGTACTTC. Translated: CASSFGLALGEQYF. Supplemented by reference TRBV7-9 and TRBJ2-7, the full variable domain reads DTGVSQNPRHKITKRGQNVTFRCDPISEHNRLYWYRQTLGQGPEFLTYFQNEAQLEKSRLLSDRFSAERPKGSFSTLEIQRTEQGDSAMYLCASSFGLALGEQYFGPGTRLTVT.

This clone is a singleton in its sample. The V call is TRBV30, the J call TRBJ2-5; TRBD1 aligns across 8 bases. Germline assignment: CDR1 GTSNPN and CDR2 SVGIG (reference sequence). With V trimmed by 3 bases and J by 5 bases, 8 bases remained unmatched. The CDR3 runs 14 residues. In DNA form, the CDR3 reads TGTGCCTGGAGAACGGCAGGGGGCGCGGAGACCCAGTACTTC. It yields the protein CAWRTAGGAETQYF.

The chain employs TRBV4-1 and TRBJ2-3; TRBD1 aligns across 7 bases. The V gene's germline CDR1 is MGHRA and CDR2 YSYEKL. The CDR3 consists of 16 residues. V lost 3 bases, J lost 2 bases, and 8 bases stayed unmatched. This CDR3 is CASSHAHRGNTDTQYF. The CDR3 DNA follows: TGCGCCAGCAGCCACGCACACAGGGGTAACACAGATACGCAGTATTTT.

The chain employs TRBV30 and TRBJ2-7; 10 nucleotides match TRBD2. The CDR3 length is 14 residues. V shed 3 bases, J shed 5 bases, and the junction held 7 bases outside the gene matches. In germline, CDR1 is GTSNPN, CDR2 SVGIG (reference sequence). The CDR3 reads CAWRAGAGGHEQYF. As DNA, the CDR3 is TGTGCCTGGAGGGCGGGAGCGGGAGGGCACGAGCAGTACTTC.

The chain couples TRBV19 to TRBJ2-7, with 15 bases identical to TRBD2. This CDR3 comprises 18 residues. CDR1 and CDR2 from the germline V gene are LNHDA and SQIVND (reference sequence). The J segment lost 3 bases and the V segment lost 6 bases, leaving 12 bases of the junction unmatched. CDR3 sequence (DNA): TGTGCCAGTAGCATGGCCCCATTGGGACTAGCGGGAGGCTACGAGCAGTACTTC. It encodes CASSMAPLGLAGGYEQYF.

V gene TRBV28 combines with J gene TRBJ1-2, with D possibly being TRBD1 (5 bases). The CDR3 spans 12 residues. Trimming took off 2 bases at V and 8 bases at J, with 9 bases between the two ends. Germline CDR1 is MDHEN and CDR2 is SYDVKM. The CDR3 loop reads CASSLRGRGYTF. The CDR3 DNA reads TGTGCCAGCAGTTTACGGGGGAGGGGCTACACCTTC.

This chain links TRBV5-1 with TRBJ2-7; tentatively, D is TRBD1 (6 bases). The CDR3 runs to 15 residues. Germline V gene sequence: CDR1 SGHRS, CDR2 YFSETQ. Trimming took off 0 bases at V and 5 bases at J, with 15 bases between the two ends. The CDR3 reads CASSLVPGALNEQYF. DNA for the CDR3: TGCGCCAGCAGCTTGGTTCCAGGGGCCCTGAACGAGCAGTACTTC.

The chain is built from TRBV4-2 and TRBJ2-7; TRBD2 agrees at 7 bases. Germline values: CDR1 LGHNA, CDR2 YNFKEQ. The CDR3 contains 15 residues. The V segment lost 0 bases and the J segment 6 bases; nucleotides outside the gene matches: 8. The CDR3 sequence is CASSQDWWGGGEQYF. The CDR3 DNA is TGTGCCAGCAGCCAAGATTGGTGGGGGGGAGGCGAGCAGTACTTC.

V and J are TRBV28 and TRBJ1-4, with a tentative D call TRBD1 (5 bases). Trimming took 2 bases from V and 5 from J, leaving 12 bases between them. There are 15 residues in the CDR3. The germline V gene encodes CDR1 MDHEN and CDR2 SYDVKM. The CDR3 reads CASSLRPGRNEKLFF. The DNA of the CDR3 is TGTGCCAGCAGTTTAAGGCCAGGGCGGAATGAAAAACTGTTTTTT.

This sequence joins TRBV19 and TRBJ2-2; no clear D gene. V gave up 6 bases and J gave up 1 base, with 6 bases separating them. The CDR3 is made up of 13 amino acids. Germline lookup yields CDR1 LNHDA and CDR2 SQIVND (reference sequence). The CDR3 DNA sequence: TGTGCCAGTAGGGCGGTGAACACCGGGGAGCTGTTTTTT. Residues: CASRAVNTGELFF.

This chain links TRBV19 with TRBJ2-7; D gene unclear. The germline CDR1 and CDR2 sequences are LNHDA and SQIVND (reference sequence). The CDR3 contains 15 residues. Trimming cost V 5 bases and J 3 bases, with 17 bases left between them. CDR3 bases: TGTGCCAGTAGTCCCACCGGGCAGCCCCTCTACGAGCAGTACTTC. Amino acid sequence: CASSPTGQPLYEQYF.

The chain carries TRBV4-2 and TRBJ2-3; D might be TRBD2 (6 bases). CDR3 length: 15 amino acids. V was clipped by 3 bases and J by 0 bases, with 10 bases between them. The germline V gene has CDR1 LGHNA and CDR2 YNFKEQ. The DNA for the CDR3 is TGTGCCAGCAGCCAGGCCGGGACTAGCACAGATACGCAGTATTTT. Protein sequence: CASSQAGTSTDTQYF.

DNA of the CDR3: TGTGCCAGCAGTGGCACGGGGCTGGAGACCCAGTACTTC. Amino acid sequence: CASSGTGLETQYF. The chain recombines TRBV2 with TRBJ2-5; D may be TRBD1 or TRBD2 (5 bases each). This CDR3 has 13 amino acids. Germline loops: CDR1 SNHLY, CDR2 FYNNEI. The germline V and J ends were trimmed by 4 bases and 5 bases, with 11 bases remaining between them.

This clone turned up a few times. V and J are TRBV7-2 and TRBJ1-2; D perhaps matches TRBD1 (5 bases). Germline V gives CDR1 SGHTA, CDR2 FQGNSA. Trimming left V 1 base short and J 8 bases short, with 11 bases between. The CDR3 extends over 13 amino acids. In nucleotides, the CDR3 is TGTGCCAGCAGCTTAGGCCCAGGGCGAGGCTACACCTTC. This gives the protein CASSLGPGRGYTF.

The chain has TRBV28 and TRBJ2-3; the D is unclear. From germline, CDR1 is MDHEN and CDR2 SYDVKM. There are 16 residues in the CDR3. V lost 7 bases and J lost 3, with 20 bases in between. This chain's CDR3 is CASKATLGIGTDTQYF. CDR3 nucleotides: TGTGCCAGCAAAGCTACTCTGGGGATAGGAACAGATACGCAGTATTTT. The whole variable domain, remainder taken from reference TRBV28 and TRBJ2-3, is DVKVTQSSRYLVKRTGEKVFLECVQDMDHENMFWYRQDPGLGLRLIYFSYDVKMKEKGDIPEGYSVSREKKERFSLILESASTNQTSMYLCASKATLGIGTDTQYFGPGTRLTVL.

The chain joins TRBV30 to TRBJ2-7; TRBD2 aligns across 11 bases. From germline, CDR1 is GTSNPN and CDR2 SVGIG (reference sequence). This CDR3 has 15 amino acids. After removal of 0 bases from V and 2 bases from J, the junction contained 3 bases not matched to a gene. The CDR3 DNA reads TGTGCCTGGAGTGTCGGGACTAGCGGTGCCTACGAGCAGTACTTC. Its protein product is CAWSVGTSGAYEQYF.

The rearrangement uses TRBV6-1 and TRBJ2-7; TRBD1 matches at 8 bases. The junction had 10 bases not matched to a gene; V was cut back by 5 bases and J by 4 bases. This CDR3 spans 15 amino acids. Germline V CDR1 and CDR2: MNHNS, SASEGT. CDR3 bases: TGTGCCAGCAGTCGATCGCTCAGGGGGCGGTACGAGCAGTACTTC. Translating it yields CASSRSLRGRYEQYF.

This clone was observed once. The chain uses TRBV7-2 and TRBJ2-3; possibly TRBD2 for D (6 bases). V lost 5 bases and J lost 4, with 10 bases in between. The CDR3 runs 13 residues. Germline-derived CDR1 and CDR2 are SGHTA and FQGNSA. The CDR3 bases are TGTGCCAGCAGCCCTAGCGTCCCAGATACGCAGTATTTT. Its translation: CASSPSVPDTQYF. Full variable domain (missing parts from reference TRBV7-2 and TRBJ2-3): GAGVSQSPSNKVTEKGKDVELRCDPISGHTALYWYRQSLGQGLEFLIYFQGNSAPDKSGLPSDRFSAERTGGSVSTLTIQRTQQEDSAVYLCASSPSVPDTQYFGPGTRLTVL.

The chain links TRBV4-3 to TRBJ1-4; unclear D gene. Deletions cut 1 base from V and 1 base from J, with 7 bases between. Germline CDR1 reads LGHNA; CDR2 reads YSLEER. This CDR3 contains 15 residues. In nucleotides, the CDR3 is TGCGCCAGCAGCCAAGCTCGGGAAACTAATGAAAAACTGTTTTTT. It encodes CASSQARETNEKLFF.